These 13 T cell receptor beta chains originate from one sample sequenced in a study of regulatory T cells in long-lasting Graves disease. Time point reported: newly diagnosed GD, antithyroid drugs for less than 3 months. After RNA was extracted from PBMCs, the TCR library was made from it. CDR3 regions were amplified by Arm-PCR using iRepertoire HTBI primers to build TCR beta libraries. Each CDR3 protein is one row after TCRdb ran MiXCR on the multiplex PCR reads. The table includes about 500,000 distinct CDR3 sequences, about 12% detected once. A further study also used this sample, focusing on T cells in Graves' hyperthyroidism and ophthalmopathy.

The sample in question was peripheral blood mononuclear cells (PBMCs), obtained at new diagnosis, from a patient treated with antithyroid drugs. Source of these receptors: a woman in her 30s with Graves disease.

At least ten counts were recorded for this clonotype. The V call is TRBV10-3, the J call TRBJ1-6; 9 bases match TRBD1. Germline-derived CDR1 and CDR2 are ENHRY and SYGVKD. V shed 4 bases and J 7 bases; nucleotides not matched to a gene: 8. This CDR3 has 16 residues. The chain's CDR3 is CAISAWEGQGNSPLHF. In DNA, the CDR3 is TGTGCCATCAGTGCGTGGGAAGGACAGGGGAATTCACCCCTCCACTTT.

This clonotype was counted only a few times. This sequence joins TRBV27 and TRBJ1-2; D gene uncertain. V lost 0 bases, J lost 9 bases, and 14 bases lay in between. This CDR3 is built from 14 residues. The germline V gene encodes CDR1 MNHEY and CDR2 SMNVEV (reference sequence). CDR3 loop: CASSLSFLKGSYTF. CDR3 sequence (DNA): TGTGCCAGCAGTTTATCTTTTCTTAAGGGAAGCTACACCTTC.

V and J are TRBV19 and TRBJ1-2; D remains ambiguous. The germline gives CDR1 LNHDA, CDR2 SQIVND (reference sequence). V was shortened by 8 bases and J by 5 bases, with 15 bases between the two germline ends. This CDR3 has 13 residues. CDR3 sequence (DNA): TGTGCCAGTTGTAACAGAGGAGGATATGGCTACACCTTC. Encoded protein: CASCNRGGYGYTF.

This clonotype has more than one count but fewer than ten. The chain has TRBV6-2 or TRBV6-3 and TRBJ2-1; 7 positions agree with TRBD1. V lost 5 bases to trimming and J lost 4 bases; unmatched junction nucleotides: 8. CDR3 length: 15 amino acids. The germline V gene encodes CDR1 MNHEY and CDR2 SVGEGT. The CDR3 loop reads CASSLTGETYNEQFF. The CDR3 DNA reads TGTGCCAGCAGTCTAACAGGGGAAACGTACAATGAGCAGTTCTTC.

This clonotype was observed at least ten times. This chain links TRBV4-3 with TRBJ2-2, with TRBD1 matching 7 bases. This CDR3 contains 18 residues. Trimming cost V 0 bases and J 3 bases; bases outside gene matches: 10. The germline gives CDR1 LGHNA, CDR2 YSLEER. CDR3 DNA sequence: TGCGCCAGCAGCCAAGAACCCTACGACAGGGTTTACACCGGGGAGCTGTTTTTT. Protein: CASSQEPYDRVYTGELFF.

This clonotype has a count of ten or more. CDR3 sequence: CASSFGGSKGEQFF. CDR3 nucleotide sequence: TGTGCCAGCAGCTTCGGCGGGAGTAAGGGTGAGCAGTTCTTC. The chain recombines TRBV7-3 with TRBJ2-1; 7 bases are a match to TRBD2. V lost 3 bases, J lost 9 bases, and 8 bases stayed unmatched. Germline CDR1 is SGHTA and CDR2 is FQGTGA. The CDR3 has 14 amino acids.

Note on this clonotype: A far larger clone lies a single base away; this is likely a read error. The V gene is TRBV2, the J gene TRBJ2-5; D might be TRBD2 (6 bases). V lost 5 bases to trimming and J lost 9 bases, with 10 bases between them. This CDR3 spans 11 amino acids. Germline assignment: CDR1 SNHLY and CDR2 FYNNEI. CDR3 in DNA: TGTGCCAGCAGTTTAAGGGAGGCCCAGTACTTC. Amino acids: CASSLREAQYF.

This clonotype was counted ten times or more. The chain employs TRBV5-1 and TRBJ2-7; TRBD2 agrees at 10 bases. This CDR3 region has 14 residues. V dropped 3 bases and J dropped 1; count of bases not matched to a gene: 1. Germline V gene sequence: CDR1 SGHRS, CDR2 YFSETQ. The CDR3 spells CASSWTSGSYEQYF. The CDR3 DNA follows: TGCGCCAGCAGCTGGACTAGCGGATCCTACGAGCAGTACTTC.

The V call is TRBV20-1, the J call TRBJ2-5, with 14 bases fitting TRBD2. The CDR3 is made up of 15 amino acids. Germline loops: CDR1 DFQATT, CDR2 SNEGSKA (reference sequence). V shed 5 bases, J shed 5 bases, and the junction held 7 bases outside the gene matches. CDR3 coding DNA: TGCAGTGCTCAAGGACTAGCGGGGGGTTTGGAGACCCAGTACTTC. This gives the protein CSAQGLAGGLETQYF.

This rearrangement joins TRBV6-2 or TRBV6-3 to TRBJ2-1, with 15 bases fitting TRBD2. Germline V gene lookup returns CDR1 MNHEY and CDR2 SVGEGT. V shed 6 bases and J 7 bases; nucleotides not matched to a gene: 4. This CDR3 comprises 15 residues. CDR3 DNA: TGTGCCAGCAGCGACGGACTAGCGGGAGGGAATGAGCAGTTCTTC. This translates into CASSDGLAGGNEQFF.

The chain recombines TRBV24-1 with TRBJ1-5; no definite D call. The CDR3 covers 13 residues. Trimming cost V 4 bases and J 2 bases, with 5 bases left between them. CDR1 and CDR2 from the germline V gene are KGHDR and SFDVKD. The CDR3 nucleotides are TGTGCCACCAGTGACAGACGCAATCAGCCCCAGCATTTT. Translating gives CATSDRRNQPQHF.

This clonotype was found many times. CDR3 nucleotide sequence: TGTGCCAGCAGCGACAGGGGGACTAGCGGGTCCTACGAGCAGTACTTC. Amino acid sequence: CASSDRGTSGSYEQYF. The V call is TRBV5-8, the J call TRBJ2-7, with TRBD2 matching over 12 bases. Germline-derived CDR1 and CDR2 are SGHTS and YDEGEE. This CDR3 has 16 amino acids. V shed 4 bases and J 1 base; nucleotides not matched to a gene: 6.

Many counts were recorded for this clonotype. J is TRBJ1-2 and V is TRBV12-3 or TRBV12-4, with D tentatively TRBD1 (6 bases). The V gene lost 5 bases and the J gene lost 4 bases, with 17 bases spanning the gap. This CDR3 spans 15 amino acids. CDR3 nucleotides: TGTGCCAGCAGTCCCGGGGACATTCCGTCCTATGGCTACACCTTC. As protein: CASSPGDIPSYGYTF.